This T cell receptor beta chain was sequenced for a study of OX40 agonist ivuxolimab in advanced cancers. Libraries were prepared by immunoSEQ multiplex PCR; TCRdb keeps only in-frame clonotypes and omits some of them. The sample has 70,000 or so clones, just under 85% seen once. Germline V gene sequence: CDR1 MNHEY, CDR2 SVGAGI. This CDR3 has 15 amino acids. Trimming removed 7 bases from V and 5 bases from J, with 17 bases in between. The chain links TRBV6-5 to TRBJ2-2; D tentatively reads TRBD1 or TRBD2 (7 bases each). Source: CD4+ or CD8+ T cells sorted from blood, taken in a trial of the OX40 agonist ivuxolimab. This TCR came from an adult with an advanced solid tumor such as melanoma, head and neck, liver or kidney cancer. CDR3 in amino acids: CASKAAGGGTGELFF. CDR3 nucleotide sequence: TGTGCCAGCAAGGCGGCAGGGGGGGGAACCGGGGAGCTGTTTTTT.